The rows below give T cell receptor beta chains drawn from one sample of a study of cytomegalovirus exposure and HLA in healthy donors. Data came from immunoSEQ multiplex PCR; TCRdb stores just in-frame clones and leaves some out. This table has 150,000 to 250,000 clones, approximately 85% appearing once. Sequenced: PBMCs. These receptors originate from a woman in her forties or fifties in good health and CMV-seropositive. The CDR3 runs from the conserved cysteine through the conserved F or W. The D gene is left open where the match is weak. Rows may omit the clone size; those that give it use once, few, many or a size class.

v_gene: TRBV29-1; j_gene: TRBJ1-1; abundance: .; d_gene: .; CDR3nt: TGCAGCGTTGATTGGGCCCTGAACACTGAAGCTTTCTTT; CDR3aa: CSVDWALNTEAFF
v_gene: TRBV9; j_gene: TRBJ2-2; abundance: .; d_gene: .; CDR3nt: TGTGCCAGCAGCGTAGTCCCTAGCGCCGGGGAGCTGTTTTTT; CDR3aa: CASSVVPSAGELFF
v_gene: TRBV4-2; j_gene: TRBJ2-7; abundance: .; d_gene: TRBD2; CDR3nt: TGTGCCAGCAGCCAAGCTAGCGGGAGTAGCTCCTACGAGCAGTACTTC; CDR3aa: CASSQASGSSSYEQYF
v_gene: TRBV30; j_gene: TRBJ1-6; abundance: .; d_gene: TRBD1; CDR3nt: TGTGCCTGGAAGGGACAGGGGGCAGGTTCACCCCTCCACTTT; CDR3aa: CAWKGQGAGSPLHF
v_gene: TRBV6-5; j_gene: TRBJ1-2; abundance: few; d_gene: .; CDR3nt: TGTGCCAGCAGTTACGGGAAAGCAGGGAAAGGCTATGGCTACACCTTC; CDR3aa: CASSYGKAGKGYGYTF
v_gene: TRBV18; j_gene: TRBJ1-1; abundance: .; d_gene: TRBD1; CDR3nt: TGTGCCAGCTCACCCCCGGGACAGGGAATGAACACTGAAGCTTTCTTT; CDR3aa: CASSPPGQGMNTEAFF
v_gene: TRBV5-1; j_gene: TRBJ2-1; abundance: .; d_gene: .; CDR3nt: TGCGCCAGCAGCTTGGAGACAAACTACAATGAGCAGTTCTTC; CDR3aa: CASSLETNYNEQFF
v_gene: TRBV9; j_gene: TRBJ2-1; abundance: .; d_gene: TRBD1; CDR3nt: TGTGCCAGCAGCCCCGGGACAGACCTCAATGAGCAGTTCTTC; CDR3aa: CASSPGTDLNEQFF
v_gene: TRBV18; j_gene: TRBJ2-5; abundance: .; d_gene: .; CDR3nt: TGTGCCAGCTCACGCTTAGCGGACATCGCGGGGCAAGAGACCCAGTACTTC; CDR3aa: CASSRLADIAGQETQYF
v_gene: TRBV5-8; j_gene: TRBJ1-1; abundance: .; d_gene: .; CDR3nt: TGTGCCAGCAGGCTACCCCCTAGAAAAGCCGGATTCAACACTGAAGCTTTCTTT; CDR3aa: CASRLPPRKAGFNTEAFF
v_gene: TRBV4-3; j_gene: TRBJ2-5; abundance: few; d_gene: TRBD2; CDR3nt: TGCGCCAGCAGCCAAGATCATCGGGGGGGCCGGGAGACCCAGTACTTC; CDR3aa: CASSQDHRGGRETQYF
v_gene: TRBV5-1; j_gene: TRBJ2-7; abundance: .; d_gene: .; CDR3nt: TGCGCCAGCAGCTTGGGGCAGGGTTCGGACTACGAGCAGTACTTC; CDR3aa: CASSLGQGSDYEQYF
v_gene: TRBV18; j_gene: TRBJ2-5; abundance: once; d_gene: .; CDR3nt: TGTGCCAGCTCATCCACCGCGGACAGACTGAAAGAGACCCAGTACTTC; CDR3aa: CASSSTADRLKETQYF
v_gene: TRBV11-3; j_gene: TRBJ2-1; abundance: .; d_gene: TRBD2; CDR3nt: TGTGCCAGCAGCTTAGTCGGCGGGGGGAGTTCCAATGAGCAGTTCTTC; CDR3aa: CASSLVGGGSSNEQFF
v_gene: TRBV19; j_gene: TRBJ2-7; abundance: few; d_gene: TRBD1; CDR3nt: TGTGCCAGTAGTAGGGACAGGATGACTACCTACGAGCAGTACTTC; CDR3aa: CASSRDRMTTYEQYF
v_gene: TRBV4-2; j_gene: TRBJ2-3; abundance: .; d_gene: .; CDR3nt: TGTGCCAGCAGCCAAGAATACGGTAGCACAGATACGCAGTATTTT; CDR3aa: CASSQEYGSTDTQYF
v_gene: TRBV9; j_gene: TRBJ2-3; abundance: .; d_gene: TRBD2; CDR3nt: TGTGCCAGCAGCGGACTAGCGGGAGGGCAGACAGATACGCAGTATTTT; CDR3aa: CASSGLAGGQTDTQYF
v_gene: TRBV10-3; j_gene: TRBJ1-4; abundance: once; d_gene: .; CDR3nt: TGTGCCTCCTCTTATCGGGGGGAGGAAAAACTGTTTTTT; CDR3aa: CASSYRGEEKLFF
v_gene: TRBV6-5; j_gene: TRBJ2-7; abundance: .; d_gene: TRBD2; CDR3nt: TGTGCCAGCCGCGGGGGGGGGAACGAGCAGTACTTC; CDR3aa: CASRGGGNEQYF
v_gene: TRBV7-9; j_gene: TRBJ1-6; abundance: .; d_gene: TRBD1; CDR3nt: TGTGCCAGCAGCCTAACTGGAGACAGGGGAATTTCACCCCTCCACTTT; CDR3aa: CASSLTGDRGISPLHF
v_gene: TRBV14; j_gene: TRBJ1-6; abundance: .; d_gene: .; CDR3nt: TGTGCCAGCAGCCAAGAGGCCGGGTTGGGTTCACCCCTCCACTTT; CDR3aa: CASSQEAGLGSPLHF
v_gene: TRBV30; j_gene: TRBJ2-1; abundance: .; d_gene: .; CDR3nt: TGTGCCTGGAGTGTAGCGCTCGGGAGAATGGGAAATGAGCAGTTCTTC; CDR3aa: CAWSVALGRMGNEQFF
v_gene: TRBV9; j_gene: TRBJ1-2; abundance: once; d_gene: TRBD1; CDR3nt: TGTGCCAGCAGCGTAGAACAGGGGGCAAACTATGGCTACACCTTC; CDR3aa: CASSVEQGANYGYTF
v_gene: TRBV7-8; j_gene: TRBJ1-5; abundance: .; d_gene: .; CDR3nt: TGTGCCAGCAGCTTAGGTCTGGGGCAGGGCGGTCAGCCCCAGCATTTT; CDR3aa: CASSLGLGQGGQPQHF
v_gene: TRBV10-2; j_gene: TRBJ2-1; abundance: .; d_gene: TRBD1; CDR3nt: TGCGCCAGCAGGCCAACAGGGGGCCATGAGCAGTTCTTC; CDR3aa: CASRPTGGHEQFF
v_gene: TRBV7-9; j_gene: TRBJ1-4; abundance: .; d_gene: TRBD1; CDR3nt: TGTGCCAGCAGCTTGACAGGGGATCCTAATGAAAAACTGTTTTTT; CDR3aa: CASSLTGDPNEKLFF
v_gene: TRBV29-1; j_gene: TRBJ2-7; abundance: .; d_gene: TRBD2; CDR3nt: TGCAGCGTCCGCGGTAGCGGGGATTACGAGCAGTACTTC; CDR3aa: CSVRGSGDYEQYF
v_gene: TRBV7-2; j_gene: TRBJ1-4; abundance: .; d_gene: .; CDR3nt: TGTGCCAGCAGCTTGGGAGCAACTAATGAAAAACTGTTTTTT; CDR3aa: CASSLGATNEKLFF
v_gene: TRBV6-1; j_gene: TRBJ1-5; abundance: .; d_gene: TRBD1; CDR3nt: TGTGCCAGCATCATAGGGTGGACAGGGAATCAGCCCCAGCATTTT; CDR3aa: CASIIGWTGNQPQHF
v_gene: TRBV21-1; j_gene: TRBJ1-4; abundance: .; d_gene: .; CDR3nt: TGTGCCAGCAGCAAAGGTCCGGGTTTAGTTCTTAATGAAAAACTGTTTTTT; CDR3aa: CASSKGPGLVLNEKLFF
v_gene: TRBV7-9; j_gene: TRBJ2-1; abundance: .; d_gene: .; CDR3nt: TGTGCCAGCAGCTTGAATGCCCCGACGGGGGAGCAGTTCTTC; CDR3aa: CASSLNAPTGEQFF
v_gene: TRBV4-2; j_gene: TRBJ2-7; abundance: .; d_gene: TRBD2; CDR3nt: TGTGCCAGCAGCCAATCCGCCGGACTAGCGGGGAACGAGCAGTACTTC; CDR3aa: CASSQSAGLAGNEQYF
v_gene: TRBV5-6; j_gene: TRBJ2-1; abundance: .; d_gene: .; CDR3nt: TGTGCCAGCACCAAACAGGTTGAGCAGTTCTTC; CDR3aa: CASTKQVEQFF
v_gene: TRBV6-1; j_gene: TRBJ1-5; abundance: few; d_gene: .; CDR3nt: TGTGCCAGCAGTGAATGGGGTAGCGACAGGCAGCCCCAGCATTTT; CDR3aa: CASSEWGSDRQPQHF
v_gene: TRBV7-9; j_gene: TRBJ1-2; abundance: .; d_gene: TRBD1; CDR3nt: TGTTCCAGCAGCTTAGCGTTAGGGGGCGGTTACGGCTACACCTTC; CDR3aa: CSSSLALGGGYGYTF
v_gene: TRBV11-2; j_gene: TRBJ2-7; abundance: once; d_gene: TRBD2; CDR3nt: TGTGCCAGCAGCCGTGGACTAGCGGGAGGCGAGCAGTACTTC; CDR3aa: CASSRGLAGGEQYF
v_gene: TRBV5-4; j_gene: TRBJ2-3; abundance: .; d_gene: .; CDR3nt: TGTGCCAGCAGCTTGACCGTAGCGGCTAGCACAGATACGCAGTATTTT; CDR3aa: CASSLTVAASTDTQYF
v_gene: TRBV28; j_gene: TRBJ1-1; abundance: .; d_gene: .; CDR3nt: TGTGCCAGCAGTTCCCCGACTTGGCTTGAAGCTTTCTTT; CDR3aa: CASSSPTWLEAFF
v_gene: TRBV7-2; j_gene: TRBJ1-4; abundance: .; d_gene: .; CDR3nt: TGTGCCAGCAGCTTAGGGGGGGGGCTTAATGAAAAACTGTTTTTT; CDR3aa: CASSLGGGLNEKLFF
v_gene: TRBV9; j_gene: TRBJ2-7; abundance: .; d_gene: TRBD2; CDR3nt: TGTGCCAGCAGCGTAGGTCTAGCGGCTTCCTACGAGCAGTACTTC; CDR3aa: CASSVGLAASYEQYF
v_gene: TRBV7-8; j_gene: TRBJ2-7; abundance: .; d_gene: TRBD1; CDR3nt: TGTGCCAGCAGCTTTGGGACAGGGGTACGCGAGCAGTACTTC; CDR3aa: CASSFGTGVREQYF
v_gene: TRBV28; j_gene: TRBJ2-7; abundance: few; d_gene: .; CDR3nt: TGTGCCAGCGAGACAAGCACCTACGAGCAGTACTTC; CDR3aa: CASETSTYEQYF
v_gene: TRBV18; j_gene: TRBJ2-7; abundance: .; d_gene: .; CDR3nt: TGTGCCAGCTCACCCCGGGAACAGGGCTACGAGCAGTACTTC; CDR3aa: CASSPREQGYEQYF
v_gene: TRBV23-1; j_gene: TRBJ2-1; abundance: .; d_gene: TRBD2; CDR3nt: TGCGCCAGCAGTAGGGGGGGAACAGGGACTAGCGGGAGGAACAATGAGCAGTTCTTC; CDR3aa: CASSRGGTGTSGRNNEQFF
v_gene: TRBV19; j_gene: TRBJ2-3; abundance: once; d_gene: .; CDR3nt: TGTGCCAGTAAAGGGCGAGGACAGACCACAGATACGCAGTATTTT; CDR3aa: CASKGRGQTTDTQYF
v_gene: TRBV29-1; j_gene: TRBJ1-2; abundance: .; d_gene: TRBD1; CDR3nt: TGCAGCGCCTGGACAGGATCCAACTATGGCTACACCTTC; CDR3aa: CSAWTGSNYGYTF
v_gene: TRBV6-5; j_gene: TRBJ2-5; abundance: few; d_gene: TRBD1; CDR3nt: TGTGCCAGCAGCTGGACAGGGGATCAAGAGACCCAGTACTTC; CDR3aa: CASSWTGDQETQYF
v_gene: TRBV5-1; j_gene: TRBJ1-5; abundance: .; d_gene: .; CDR3nt: TGCGCCAGCAGCGGAGGGGTCGGACAGCCCCAGCATTTT; CDR3aa: CASSGGVGQPQHF
v_gene: TRBV10-2; j_gene: TRBJ2-2; abundance: .; d_gene: TRBD1; CDR3nt: TGCGCCAGCAGGACCTCCGGGACAGGGAACACCGGGGAGCTGTTTTTT; CDR3aa: CASRTSGTGNTGELFF
v_gene: TRBV28; j_gene: TRBJ1-5; abundance: .; d_gene: TRBD1; CDR3nt: TGTGCCAGCAGGGCCCCACACAGGGGCGGTAATCAGCCCCAGCATTTT; CDR3aa: CASRAPHRGGNQPQHF
v_gene: TRBV5-1; j_gene: TRBJ2-1; abundance: .; d_gene: TRBD2; CDR3nt: TGCGCCAGCAGCCCCCGGACTAGCGGGAGGGACCATGAGCAGTTCTTC; CDR3aa: CASSPRTSGRDHEQFF
v_gene: TRBV13; j_gene: TRBJ2-7; abundance: .; d_gene: TRBD2; CDR3nt: TGTGCCAGCAGCTTGCGACTAGCGGGAAACGAGCAGTACTTC; CDR3aa: CASSLRLAGNEQYF
v_gene: TRBV10-2; j_gene: TRBJ2-7; abundance: once; d_gene: TRBD2; CDR3nt: TGCGCCAGCAGTGAGCCCAGCGGGAGTACGTACGAGCAGTACTTC; CDR3aa: CASSEPSGSTYEQYF
v_gene: TRBV6-5; j_gene: TRBJ1-6; abundance: .; d_gene: TRBD1; CDR3nt: TGTGCCAGCAGACCGACAGGGGGCGCATATTCACCCCTCCACTTT; CDR3aa: CASRPTGGAYSPLHF
v_gene: TRBV28; j_gene: TRBJ2-2; abundance: .; d_gene: .; CDR3nt: TGTGCCAGCAGTTTGGGGCCCGACACCGGGGAGCTGTTTTTT; CDR3aa: CASSLGPDTGELFF
v_gene: TRBV9; j_gene: TRBJ2-2; abundance: .; d_gene: .; CDR3nt: TGTGCCAGCAGCCCCCGAACGGGGGAAAGCGGGGAGCTGTTTTTT; CDR3aa: CASSPRTGESGELFF
v_gene: TRBV6-5; j_gene: TRBJ2-2; abundance: .; d_gene: .; CDR3nt: TGTGCCAGCAGTTCGCGGCCATTACAGGGTACCGGGGAGCTGTTTTTT; CDR3aa: CASSSRPLQGTGELFF